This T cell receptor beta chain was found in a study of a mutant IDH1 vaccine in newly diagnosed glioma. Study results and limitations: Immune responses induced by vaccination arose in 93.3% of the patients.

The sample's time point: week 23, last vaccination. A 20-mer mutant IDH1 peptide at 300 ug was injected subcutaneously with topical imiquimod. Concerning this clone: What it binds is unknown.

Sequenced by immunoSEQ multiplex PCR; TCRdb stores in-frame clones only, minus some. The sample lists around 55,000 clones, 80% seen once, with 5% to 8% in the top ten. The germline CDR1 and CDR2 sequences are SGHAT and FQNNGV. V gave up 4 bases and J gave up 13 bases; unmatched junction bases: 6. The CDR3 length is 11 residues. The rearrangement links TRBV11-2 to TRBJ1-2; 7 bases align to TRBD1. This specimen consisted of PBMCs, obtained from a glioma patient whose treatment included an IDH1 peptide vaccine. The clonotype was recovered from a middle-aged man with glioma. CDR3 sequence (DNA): TGTGCCAGCAGCTCCCGAGGGGGCAGCACCTTC. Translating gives CASSSRGGSTF.